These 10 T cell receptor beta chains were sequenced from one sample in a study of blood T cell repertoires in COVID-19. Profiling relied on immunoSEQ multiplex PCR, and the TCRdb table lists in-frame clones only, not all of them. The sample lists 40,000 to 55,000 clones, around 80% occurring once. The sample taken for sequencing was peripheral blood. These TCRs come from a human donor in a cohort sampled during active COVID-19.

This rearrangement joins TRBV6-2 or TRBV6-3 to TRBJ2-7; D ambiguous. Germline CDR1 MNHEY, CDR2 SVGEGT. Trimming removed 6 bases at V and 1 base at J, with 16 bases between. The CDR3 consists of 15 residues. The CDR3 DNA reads TGTGCCAGCAGCCACAAAGGTGGGCCTTCCTACGAGCAGTACTTC. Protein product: CASSHKGGPSYEQYF.

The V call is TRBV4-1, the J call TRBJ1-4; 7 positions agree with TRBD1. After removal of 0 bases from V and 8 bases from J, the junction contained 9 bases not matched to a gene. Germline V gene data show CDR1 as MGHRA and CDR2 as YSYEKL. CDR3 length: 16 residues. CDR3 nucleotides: TGCGCCAGCAGCCAAGACGGGACCTTAGGGGGCGAAAAACTGTTTTTT. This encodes CASSQDGTLGGEKLFF.

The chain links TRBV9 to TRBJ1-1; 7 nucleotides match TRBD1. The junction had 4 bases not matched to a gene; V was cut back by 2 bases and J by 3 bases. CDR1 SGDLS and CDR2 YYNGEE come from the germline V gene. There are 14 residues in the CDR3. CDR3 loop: CASSVATGHTEAFF. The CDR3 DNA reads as TGTGCCAGCAGCGTTGCGACAGGGCACACTGAAGCTTTCTTT.

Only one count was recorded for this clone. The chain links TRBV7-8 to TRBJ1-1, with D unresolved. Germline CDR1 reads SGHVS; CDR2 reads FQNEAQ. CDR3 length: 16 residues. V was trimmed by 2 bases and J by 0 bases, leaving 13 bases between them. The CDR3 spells CASSLTLQPMNTEAFF. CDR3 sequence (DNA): TGTGCCAGCAGCTTAACCCTACAGCCCATGAACACTGAAGCTTTCTTT. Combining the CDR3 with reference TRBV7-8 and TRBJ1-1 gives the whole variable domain GAGVSQSPRYKVAKRGQDVALRCDPISGHVSLFWYQQALGQGPEFLTYFQNEAQLDKSGLPSDRFFAERPEGSVSTLKIQRTQQEDSAVYLCASSLTLQPMNTEAFFGQGTRLTVV.

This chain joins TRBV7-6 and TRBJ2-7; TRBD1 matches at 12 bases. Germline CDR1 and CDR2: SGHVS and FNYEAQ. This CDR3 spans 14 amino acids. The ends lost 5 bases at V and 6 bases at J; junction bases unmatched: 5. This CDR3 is CASSPGTGGAEQYF. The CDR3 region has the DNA TGTGCCAGCAGCCCCGGGACAGGGGGCGCCGAGCAGTACTTC.

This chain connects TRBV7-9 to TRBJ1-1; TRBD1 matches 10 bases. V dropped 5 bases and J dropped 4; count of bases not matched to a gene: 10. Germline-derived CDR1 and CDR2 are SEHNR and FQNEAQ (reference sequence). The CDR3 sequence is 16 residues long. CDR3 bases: TGTGCCAGCAGCCCTGGACAGGGGGTCATGTTCACTGAAGCTTTCTTT. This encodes CASSPGQGVMFTEAFF.

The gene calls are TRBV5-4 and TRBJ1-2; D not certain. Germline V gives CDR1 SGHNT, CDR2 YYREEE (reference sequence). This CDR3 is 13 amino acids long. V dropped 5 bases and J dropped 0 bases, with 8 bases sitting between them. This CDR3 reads CASRRTANYGYTF. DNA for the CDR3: TGTGCCAGCAGGCGTACAGCTAACTATGGCTACACCTTC.

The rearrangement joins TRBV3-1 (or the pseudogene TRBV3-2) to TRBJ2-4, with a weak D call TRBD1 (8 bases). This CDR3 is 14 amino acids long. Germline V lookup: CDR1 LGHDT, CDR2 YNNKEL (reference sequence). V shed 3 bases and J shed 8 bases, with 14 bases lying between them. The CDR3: CASSQFTGGDIQYF. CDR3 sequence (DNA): TGTGCCAGCAGCCAGTTCACAGGGGGGGACATTCAGTACTTC.

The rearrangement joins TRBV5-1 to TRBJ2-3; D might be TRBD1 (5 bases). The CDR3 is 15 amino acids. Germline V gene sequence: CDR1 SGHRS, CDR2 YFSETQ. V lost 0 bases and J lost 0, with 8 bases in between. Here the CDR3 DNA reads TGCGCCAGCAGCTTGGATCAGGGCAGCACAGATACGCAGTATTTT. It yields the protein CASSLDQGSTDTQYF.

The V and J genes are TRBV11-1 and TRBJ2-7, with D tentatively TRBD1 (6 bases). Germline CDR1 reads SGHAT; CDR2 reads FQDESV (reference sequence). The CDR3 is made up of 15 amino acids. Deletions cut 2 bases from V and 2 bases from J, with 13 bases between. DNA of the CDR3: TGTGCCAGCAGCTTAATGCAGGGGAGCCCCTACGAGCAGTACTTC. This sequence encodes CASSLMQGSPYEQYF.